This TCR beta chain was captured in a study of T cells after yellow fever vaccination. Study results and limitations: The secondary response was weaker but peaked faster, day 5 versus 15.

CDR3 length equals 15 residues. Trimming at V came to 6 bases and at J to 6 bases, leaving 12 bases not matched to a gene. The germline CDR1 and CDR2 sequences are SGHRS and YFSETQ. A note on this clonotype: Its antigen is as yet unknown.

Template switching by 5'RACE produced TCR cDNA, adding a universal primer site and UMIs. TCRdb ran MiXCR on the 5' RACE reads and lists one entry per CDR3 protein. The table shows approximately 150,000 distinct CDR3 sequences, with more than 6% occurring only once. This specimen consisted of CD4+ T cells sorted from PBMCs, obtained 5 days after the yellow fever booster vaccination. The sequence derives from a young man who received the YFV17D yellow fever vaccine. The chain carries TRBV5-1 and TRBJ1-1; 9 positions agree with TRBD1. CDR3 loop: CASTIGDRASPEAFF. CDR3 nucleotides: TGCGCCAGCACCATTGGGGACAGGGCCAGTCCTGAAGCTTTCTTT.